These 27 T cell receptor beta chains share one sample of origin, sequenced in a study of regulatory T cells in long-lasting Graves disease. Time point defined: newly diagnosed GD, antithyroid drugs for less than 3 months. Extracted PBMC RNA gave rise to the TCR library. In building TCR beta libraries, iRepertoire HTBI primers were used together with Arm-PCR of CDR3 regions. TCRdb re-called the multiplex PCR reads through MiXCR, storing one row per CDR3 protein. The sample carries about 540,000 distinct CDR3 sequences, about 14% recorded once. In addition, the sample was reused for a study of T cells in Graves' hyperthyroidism and ophthalmopathy.

The source was peripheral blood mononuclear cells (PBMCs), collected at new diagnosis, from a patient treated with antithyroid drugs. Receptors originate from a young man with Graves disease.

This clonotype was found many times. V gene TRBV11-2 combines with J gene TRBJ2-1; 11 positions match TRBD2. This CDR3 contains 15 residues. Trimming at V came to 6 bases and at J to 2 bases, leaving 3 bases not matched to a gene. Per the germline V gene, CDR1 is SGHAT and CDR2 is FQNNGV. The CDR3 protein is CASRALAGAYNEQFF. The CDR3 region has the DNA TGTGCCAGCAGAGCACTAGCGGGAGCCTACAATGAGCAGTTCTTC.

In the case of this clonotype: Only one base separates this from a far larger clonotype, so it likely reflects a read error. The chain carries TRBV7-8 and TRBJ2-1, with 10 bases lining up with TRBD1. With V trimmed by 5 bases and J by 10 bases, 14 bases remained unmatched. Germline CDR1 SGHVS, CDR2 FQNEAQ. This CDR3 contains 16 residues. CDR3 region: CASSARLGQGRYEQFF. The CDR3 region has the DNA TGTGCCAGCAGCGCCCGATTGGGACAGGGGCGCTACGAGCAGTTCTTC.

This clonotype occurred a few times. The V call is TRBV7-6, the J call TRBJ2-5; D not resolved. The germline V gene has CDR1 SGHVS and CDR2 FNYEAQ. Trimming took 5 bases from V and 10 from J, leaving 17 bases between them. CDR3 length: 13 amino acids. CDR3 DNA sequence: TGTGCCAGCAGCCGTGACCCCTCGACTTTCCAGTACTTC. Its translation: CASSRDPSTFQYF.

This clonotype was counted ten times or more. V is TRBV29-1 and J is TRBJ1-2; perhaps TRBD1 as D (5 bases). The CDR3 totals 12 residues. Trimming removed 3 bases from V and 3 bases from J, with 8 bases in between. The germline V gene has CDR1 SQVTM and CDR2 ANQGSEA. The CDR3 is CSVEGLYYGYTF. CDR3 coding DNA: TGCAGCGTTGAGGGACTTTACTATGGCTACACCTTC.

The table lists this clonotype with many counts. The chain links TRBV5-1 to TRBJ1-1; 7 bases fit TRBD1. Germline CDR1 and CDR2: SGHRS and YFSETQ. This CDR3 is built from 14 residues. Trimming at V came to 5 bases and at J to 1 base, leaving 5 bases not matched to a gene. CDR3 protein: CASRGGGENTEAFF. The CDR3 nucleotides are TGCGCCAGCAGAGGGGGCGGAGAGAACACTGAAGCTTTCTTT.

About this clonotype itself: This probably arose from a read error, given a far larger clone one base away. V usage is TRBV5-1 and J usage is TRBJ2-3; no firm D call. The DNA end lines up better with TRBJ2-1; the J call may be wrong. Per germline, CDR1 SGHRS and CDR2 YFSETQ. The CDR3 is 20 amino acids. The CDR3 DNA follows: TGCGCCAGCAGCTTACTAAAAACTCATAGCAGGATGGCCCCACACAATGAGCAGTTCTTC. Translating gives CASSLLKTHSRMAPHNEQFF.

This clonotype came up many times. This chain uses TRBV20-1 with TRBJ2-5; TRBD2 might be the D (7 bases). Germline loops: CDR1 DFQATT, CDR2 SNEGSKA (reference sequence). Trimming removed 6 bases from V and 4 bases from J, with 21 bases in between. This CDR3 spans 15 amino acids. The chain's CDR3 is CSARGGAGWTETQYF. DNA for the CDR3: TGCAGTGCCCGAGGGGGAGCGGGATGGACAGAGACCCAGTACTTC.

The V gene is TRBV28, the J gene TRBJ2-1; 7 nucleotides line up with TRBD1. J gave up 0 bases and V 8 bases, and 16 bases lay outside the gene matches. Germline values: CDR1 MDHEN, CDR2 SYDVKM. There are 18 residues in the CDR3. The CDR3 spells CASGRQGILLNSYNEQFF. DNA of the CDR3: TGTGCCAGCGGACGACAGGGCATACTCCTTAACTCCTACAATGAGCAGTTCTTC.

This clonotype was detected many times. The gene calls are TRBV28 and TRBJ1-1; D is unresolved. The CDR3 is 14 amino acids. The V end lost 8 bases, the J end lost 6 bases, and 19 bases lay between the germline ends. CDR1 MDHEN and CDR2 SYDVKM come from the germline V gene. The CDR3 reads CASSLRTNWAEAFF. CDR3 DNA: TGTGCCAGCTCCTTGAGGACCAACTGGGCTGAAGCTTTCTTT. Full variable domain (rest looked up from reference TRBV28 and TRBJ1-1): DVKVTQSSRYLVKRTGEKVFLECVQDMDHENMFWYRQDPGLGLRLIYFSYDVKMKEKGDIPEGYSVSREKKERFSLILESASTNQTSMYLCASSLRTNWAEAFFGQGTRLTVV.

With respect to this clonotype: This could be a read error, since a much larger clone is one nucleotide away. CDR3 nucleotide sequence: TGCGCCAGCAGCCCGGGACTAGGGTTCCTCACAGATACGCAGTATTTT. Residues: CASSPGLGFLTDTQYF. The chain recombines TRBV5-1 with TRBJ2-3, with TRBD2 matching 8 bases. The CDR3 runs 16 residues. CDR1 SGHRS and CDR2 YFSETQ come from the germline V gene. The V and J ends lost 4 bases and 2 bases, in that order; junction bases with no gene match: 9.

As for this clonotype: Germline is not matched at one junction end, which may reflect a read error. The gene calls are TRBV11-2 and TRBJ1-6; D not certain. The germline gives CDR1 SGHAT, CDR2 FQNNGV. This CDR3 region has 11 residues. The CDR3 nucleotides are TGTGCCAGCAGCTTGGGGAGGACCAAGCGCTTT. This codes for CASSLGRTKRF. Supplemented by reference TRBV11-2 and TRBJ1-6, the full variable domain reads EAGVAQSPRYKIIEKRQSVAFWCNPISGHATLYWYQQILGQGPKLLIQFQNNGVVDDSQLPKDRFSAERLKGVDSTLKIQPAKLEDSAVYLCASSLGRTKRFGNGTRLTVT.

This clonotype was seen at least ten times. This rearrangement joins TRBV2 to TRBJ2-5; TRBD1 might be the D (5 bases). The CDR3 consists of 14 residues. The germline V gene encodes CDR1 SNHLY and CDR2 FYNNEI. V was pared by 1 base and J by 5 bases, with 11 bases between. CDR3 nucleotide sequence: TGTGCCAGCAGTGAAGGGCAGGGCGGCGAGACCCAGTACTTC. Translated, it gives CASSEGQGGETQYF.

There are many counts of this clonotype. V and J are TRBV27 and TRBJ2-7, with 8 bases that match TRBD1. Germline V lookup: CDR1 MNHEY, CDR2 SMNVEV (reference sequence). V was clipped by 8 bases and J by 1 base; unmatched bases: 7. The CDR3 spans 14 residues. For the CDR3, the DNA is TGTGCCAGCGCCCACGGACAGGGATCCTACGAGCAGTACTTC. It yields the protein CASAHGQGSYEQYF.

This clonotype was observed a handful of times. This chain connects TRBV27 to TRBJ2-3; no clear D gene. V was pared by 4 bases and J by 0 bases, with 14 bases between. Germline V CDR1 and CDR2: MNHEY, SMNVEV (reference sequence). This CDR3 spans 16 amino acids. The CDR3 spells CASSSASYASTDTQYF. For the CDR3, the DNA is TGTGCCAGCAGTTCAGCGTCCTATGCTAGCACAGATACGCAGTATTTT.

This clonotype was recorded at least ten times. The rearrangement links TRBV27 to TRBJ2-1; weak D call: TRBD2 (6 bases). The CDR3 loop spans 16 amino acids. CDR1 is MNHEY and CDR2 is SMNVEV in the germline V gene (reference sequence). V lost 7 bases, J lost 7 bases, and 23 bases lay in between. The CDR3 sequence is CASTPAGRGFGNEQFF. CDR3 nucleotides: TGTGCCAGCACCCCAGCGGGTAGGGGTTTTGGAAATGAGCAGTTCTTC.

This chain connects TRBV6-1 to TRBJ2-7; 12 bases align to TRBD2. V lost 2 bases to trimming and J lost 5 bases; unmatched junction nucleotides: 7. The CDR3 length is 16 residues. Germline CDR1 reads MNHNS; CDR2 reads SASEGT. CDR3 residues: CASSERLAGEDDEQYF. CDR3 bases: TGTGCCAGCAGTGAACGACTAGCGGGAGAGGATGACGAGCAGTACTTC.

This clonotype came up many times. V gene TRBV24-1 combines with J gene TRBJ2-5; 8 bases are shared with TRBD2. Germline CDR1 is KGHDR and CDR2 is SFDVKD. This CDR3 region has 14 residues. V dropped 4 bases and J dropped 5; count of bases not matched to a gene: 5. CDR3 residues: CATSEPGGRETQYF. CDR3 DNA: TGTGCCACCAGTGAACCGGGGGGGCGGGAGACCCAGTACTTC.

This clonotype was detected many times. The V gene is TRBV14, the J gene TRBJ1-1; D remains unclear. In germline, CDR1 is SGHDN, CDR2 FVKESK. V was pared by 4 bases and J by 1 base, with 10 bases between. CDR3 size: 14 residues. Written as DNA, the CDR3 is TGTGCCAGCAGCCTACATGACGGGAACACTGAAGCTTTCTTT. As protein: CASSLHDGNTEAFF.

A remark on this clonotype: A read error is possible here, since a much larger clone lies one base away. The chain has TRBV19 and TRBJ2-5, with 7 positions matching TRBD1. CDR1 is LNHDA, CDR2 SQIVND, per germline (reference sequence). The CDR3 length is 13 residues. CDR3 sequence reads: CGSRTRQGETQYF. DNA of the CDR3: TGTGGCAGTAGGACCCGACAGGGAGAGACCCAGTACTTC.

This clonotype was picked up many times. The chain has TRBV5-1 and TRBJ2-1, with 11 bases identical to TRBD2. The CDR3 has 17 residues. The germline CDR1 and CDR2 sequences are SGHRS and YFSETQ. Unmatched junction bases numbered 18, after V lost 4 bases and J lost 12 bases. In DNA, the CDR3 is TGCGCCAGCAGCGCCGGGGTAGCGGGAGGGGAAGGTCGACGGCAGTTCTTC. Amino acids: CASSAGVAGGEGRRQFF.

On this clonotype itself: A much larger clone lies a single base off, so this may be a read error. This chain uses TRBV29-1 with TRBJ2-3, with 9 bases aligning to TRBD1. The CDR3 length is 13 residues. V dropped 6 bases and J dropped 4; count of bases not matched to a gene: 5. From germline, CDR1 is SQVTM and CDR2 ANQGSEA. CDR3 loop: CSVDRGISDTQYF. In nucleotides, the CDR3 is TGCAGCGTCGACAGGGGGATCTCAGATACGCAGTATTTT.

This rearrangement joins TRBV6-4 to TRBJ2-5; D gene ambiguous. In germline, CDR1 is MRHNA, CDR2 SNTAGT. The V gene lost 5 bases and the J gene lost 3 bases, with 10 bases spanning the gap. The CDR3 has 13 amino acids. The CDR3 region is CASSQSTEETQYF. CDR3 bases: TGTGCCAGCAGTCAGTCGACGGAAGAGACCCAGTACTTC.

This clonotype appeared many times. The CDR3 spells CSARFAKGAYGYTF. The CDR3 DNA sequence: TGCAGTGCTAGGTTCGCCAAAGGGGCCTATGGCTACACCTTC. The rearrangement joins TRBV20-1 to TRBJ1-2; weak D call: TRBD1 (5 bases). The CDR3 sequence is 14 residues long. Trimming removed 3 bases at V and 4 bases at J, with 15 bases between. CDR1 is DFQATT and CDR2 is SNEGSKA in the germline V gene (reference sequence).

This chain uses TRBV30 with TRBJ2-7; D remains unclear. V shed 2 bases and J shed 1 base, with 3 bases lying between them. The CDR3 sequence is 11 residues long. Germline CDR1 is GTSNPN and CDR2 is SVGIG (reference sequence). In DNA form, the CDR3 reads TGTGCCTGGAGTCTTTCCTACGAGCAGTACTTC. It translates to CAWSLSYEQYF. The variable domain in full, completed from reference TRBV30 and TRBJ2-7, reads SQTIHQWPATLVQPVGSPLSLECTVEGTSNPNLYWYRQAAGRGLQLLFYSVGIGQISSEVPQNLSASRPQDRQFILSSKKLLLSDSGFYLCAWSLSYEQYFGPGTRLTVT.

The CDR3 DNA reads as TGTGCCAGCAGTGTGGGACTAGCGGCCCACACAGATACGCAGTATTTT. It encodes CASSVGLAAHTDTQYF. This rearrangement joins TRBV2 to TRBJ2-3; 11 bases map to TRBD2. CDR1 and CDR2 from the germline V gene are SNHLY and FYNNEI. CDR3 length: 16 residues. J lost 2 bases, V lost 4 bases, and 5 bases had no gene match.

This clonotype was observed once. A much larger clone lies a single base off, so this may be a read error. No conserved phenylalanine or tryptophan is present at the end of the CDR3, so a read error is the likely explanation. The chain couples TRBV24-1 to TRBJ2-7; 10 nucleotides match TRBD1. Germline values: CDR1 KGHDR, CDR2 SFDVKD. The CDR3 is 21 amino acids. J was trimmed by 3 bases and V by 0 bases; bases with no gene match: 19. The CDR3 coding sequence is TGTGCCACCAGTGATTTGCCCTTCCGGACGGGGCTGACAGGGGGCAGCTACGAGCAGTACCTC. Its protein is CATSDLPFRTGLTGGSYEQYL.

Remarks on this clonotype: This clone may be a read error of a much larger clone one base away. This chain uses TRBV5-4 with TRBJ2-7, with D possibly being TRBD2 (7 bases). Germline assignment: CDR1 SGHNT and CDR2 YYREEE (reference sequence). This CDR3 has 15 residues. V was cut by 3 bases and J by 9 bases, with 22 bases left in between. The DNA for the CDR3 is TGTGCCAGCAGCTCTGGGGCTAGGGGGAGGGCCGTGCAGTACTTC. Translating it yields CASSSGARGRAVQYF.